This T cell receptor beta chain was recorded in a study of T cells in Graves' hyperthyroidism and ophthalmopathy. This clonotype was seen at least ten times. The germline V gene encodes CDR1 LGHDT and CDR2 YNNKEL (reference sequence). This CDR3 spans 16 amino acids. V lost 1 base and J lost 7; bases outside the gene matches: 7. RNA transcripts gave rise to amplified TCR beta CDR3 regions. An initial round of RT-PCR targeting the TCR CDR3 relied on the HTBI primer set. TCRdb analysed the multiplex PCR reads with MiXCR anew, one entry per CDR3 protein. The sample has about 160,000 distinct CDR3 sequences; about 9.4% are singletons.

The sample consisted of blood. The chain is built from TRBV3-1 and TRBJ2-7; 13 nucleotides line up with TRBD2. The receptor was isolated from a woman aged 18-29 years with Graves' hyperthyroidism that later progressed to Graves' ophthalmopathy. The CDR3 protein is CASSQGRLAGGWEQYF. CDR3 DNA: TGTGCCAGCAGCCAAGGCCGACTAGCGGGAGGCTGGGAGCAGTACTTC.